This TCR beta chain appears in the sequencing data of a study of radiation and T cells in renal cell carcinoma. Study-wide findings and caveats: From baseline, blood top tumor clonotypes peaked at 2 weeks post-radiation. Pretreatment tumor biopsies were lacking, so baseline clonotypes are unknown.

The sample's time point: blood 4 weeks post-SBRT, at nephrectomy. Treatment reported: 15 Gy SBRT to primary tumor, nephrectomy 4 weeks later. Nephrectomy followed 15 Gy stereotactic body radiation by 4 weeks. After SBRT, blood was collected at 2 and 4 weeks, plus baseline. This CDR3 spans 14 amino acids. Germline loops: CDR1 SNHLY, CDR2 FYNNEI. The table lists this clone with a count of one. What it recognizes is unknown. TCRdb's copy holds only in-frame clones and misses some; the assay was immunoSEQ multiplex PCR. The table shows some 100,000 clones, with roughly 88% occurring only once. This specimen consisted of blood, obtained from a patient whose treatment included radiotherapy and nephrectomy. This TCR derives from a man aged 60 to 75 with renal cell carcinoma. The chain employs TRBV2 and TRBJ2-5; 7 positions agree with TRBD2. The J call is in doubt because the DNA end fits TRBJ2-7 better. The chain's CDR3 is CASGRQRDSYEQYF. In DNA, the CDR3 is TGTGCCAGCGGACGACAGCGGGACTCCTACGAGCAGTACTTC.